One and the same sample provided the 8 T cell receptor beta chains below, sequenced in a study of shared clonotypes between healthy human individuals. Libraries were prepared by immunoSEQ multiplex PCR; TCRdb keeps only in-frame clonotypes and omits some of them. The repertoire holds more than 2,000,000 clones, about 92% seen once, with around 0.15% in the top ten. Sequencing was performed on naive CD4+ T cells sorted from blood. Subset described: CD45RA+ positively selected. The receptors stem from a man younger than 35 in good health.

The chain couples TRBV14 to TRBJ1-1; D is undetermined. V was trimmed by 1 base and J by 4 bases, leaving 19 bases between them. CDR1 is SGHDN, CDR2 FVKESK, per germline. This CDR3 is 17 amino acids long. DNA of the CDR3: TGTGCCAGCAGCCAAGGGCGGGCCTTGGGCGTGAGCACTGAAGCTTTCTTT. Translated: CASSQGRALGVSTEAFF. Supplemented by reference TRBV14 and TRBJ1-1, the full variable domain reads EAGVTQFPSHSVIEKGQTVTLRCDPISGHDNLYWYRRVMGKEIKFLLHFVKESKQDESGMPNNRFLAERTGGTYSTLKVQPAELEDSGVYFCASSQGRALGVSTEAFFGQGTRLTVV.

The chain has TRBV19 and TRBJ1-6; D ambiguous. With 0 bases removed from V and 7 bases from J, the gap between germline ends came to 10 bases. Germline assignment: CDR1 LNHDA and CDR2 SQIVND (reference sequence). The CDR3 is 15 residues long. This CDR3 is CASSIDDWVNSPLHF. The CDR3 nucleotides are TGTGCCAGTAGTATAGATGACTGGGTGAATTCACCCCTCCACTTT.

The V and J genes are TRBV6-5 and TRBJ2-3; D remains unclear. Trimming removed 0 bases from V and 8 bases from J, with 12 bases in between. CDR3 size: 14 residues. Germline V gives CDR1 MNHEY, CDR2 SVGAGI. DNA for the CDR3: TGTGCCAGCAGTTACTCGAGCCCCATGGGTACGCAGTATTTT. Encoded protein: CASSYSSPMGTQYF.

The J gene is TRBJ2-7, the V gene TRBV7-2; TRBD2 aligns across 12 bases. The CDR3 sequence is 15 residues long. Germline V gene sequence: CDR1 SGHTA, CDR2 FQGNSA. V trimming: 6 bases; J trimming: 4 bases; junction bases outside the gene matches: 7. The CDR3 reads CASSIGLAGPYEQYF. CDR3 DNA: TGTGCCAGCAGTATTGGACTAGCGGGACCTTACGAGCAGTACTTC.

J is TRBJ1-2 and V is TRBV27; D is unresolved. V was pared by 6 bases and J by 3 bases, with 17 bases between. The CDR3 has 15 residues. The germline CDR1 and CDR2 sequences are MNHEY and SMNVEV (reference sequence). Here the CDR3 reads CASSLDYSRDYGYTF. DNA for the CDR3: TGTGCCAGCAGCCTGGACTATTCCCGCGACTATGGCTACACCTTC.

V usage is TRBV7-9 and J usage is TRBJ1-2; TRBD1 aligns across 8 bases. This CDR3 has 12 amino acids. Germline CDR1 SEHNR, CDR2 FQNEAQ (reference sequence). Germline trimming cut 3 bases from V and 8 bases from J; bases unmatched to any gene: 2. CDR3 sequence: CASSFGQGGYTF. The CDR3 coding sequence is TGTGCCAGCAGCTTCGGACAGGGAGGCTACACCTTC.

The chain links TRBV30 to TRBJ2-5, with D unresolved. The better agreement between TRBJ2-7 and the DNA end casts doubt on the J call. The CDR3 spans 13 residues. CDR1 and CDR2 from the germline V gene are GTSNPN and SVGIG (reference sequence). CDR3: CAWSPDLTYEQYF. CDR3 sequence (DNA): TGTGCCTGGAGTCCCGACCTTACCTACGAGCAGTACTTC.

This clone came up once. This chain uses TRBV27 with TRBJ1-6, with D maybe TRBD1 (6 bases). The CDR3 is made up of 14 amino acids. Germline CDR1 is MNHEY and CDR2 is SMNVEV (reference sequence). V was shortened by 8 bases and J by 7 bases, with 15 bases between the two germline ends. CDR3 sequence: CASAYREGNSPLHF. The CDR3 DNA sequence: TGTGCCAGCGCCTACAGGGAGGGGAATTCACCCCTCCACTTT.